This paragraph covers one T cell receptor (beta chain) sequence. The CDR3 totals 15 residues. With V trimmed by 5 bases and J by 4 bases, 8 bases remained unmatched. Germline V gene lookup returns CDR1 SEHNR and CDR2 FQNEAQ (reference sequence). This sample is part of a study of blood T cell repertoires in COVID-19. The overall study: COVID-19 samples collected from the United States, Italy and Spain covered acute and convalescent phases.

Original processing methods: Estimation of nucleated cell counts relied on the amplification of reference gene primers. Data came from immunoSEQ multiplex PCR; TCRdb stores just in-frame clones and leaves some out. That table furnishes V, J and clone size, whereas the DNA furnished D and trimming. Of about 140,000 clones listed, 60% to 80% are singletons. Material: peripheral blood. The chain is built from TRBV7-9 and TRBJ1-2; 9 nucleotides agree with TRBD1. The clonotype was recovered from a woman in her fifties or sixties with active or convalescent COVID-19. This chain's CDR3 is CASSATGGAIYGYTF. The DNA of the CDR3 is TGTGCCAGCAGCGCCACAGGGGGCGCTATCTATGGCTACACCTTC. The full variable domain, rest sourced from reference TRBV7-9 and TRBJ1-2, is DTGVSQNPRHKITKRGQNVTFRCDPISEHNRLYWYRQTLGQGPEFLTYFQNEAQLEKSRLLSDRFSAERPKGSFSTLEIQRTEQGDSAMYLCASSATGGAIYGYTFGSGTRLTVV.